Listed below are T cell receptor beta chains from one sample, sequenced in a study of cytomegalovirus exposure and HLA in healthy donors. Profiling relied on immunoSEQ multiplex PCR, and the TCRdb table lists in-frame clones only, not all of them. The sample lists 240,000 or so clones; around 80% were seen once. The sample taken for sequencing was PBMCs. All receptors come from a woman aged 60-75 years in good health and CMV-seropositive. Both conserved end residues are part of each CDR3. Fields, in order: D gene, CDR3 length, V gene, CDR3 protein. D genes are given only for firm matches.

TRBD1,15,TRBV18,CASSPRTGGQETQYF
TRBD1,14,TRBV30,CAWSGDRGREGYTF
TRBD2,14,TRBV7-9,CSSSTRTSDHEQYF
.,14,TRBV19,CASSHRQAAYGYTF
TRBD2,15,TRBV19,CASSPAEGASGRQFF
TRBD1,14,TRBV5-1,CASSLGQGSETQYF
TRBD1,15,TRBV19,CASSIRTGWATEAFF
.,11,TRBV4-1,CASSHLSEQYF
.,12,TRBV18,CASSSPPGELFF
TRBD2,16,TRBV4-1,CASSQDGGRAQWEQFF
.,12,TRBV2,CASTYQGYGYTF
TRBD2,16,TRBV7-6,CASSLGTGGGYNEQFF
.,13,TRBV6-4,CASSDSHTDTQYF
TRBD1,15,TRBV7-9,CASSRRQGLTGELFF
.,12,TRBV6-1,CASSGTTEKLFF
.,14,TRBV2,CASSALGGNTEAFF
.,13,TRBV30,CAWSGAVVETQYF
TRBD1,18,TRBV5-1,CASSFRDSLIATNEKLFF
TRBD1,13,TRBV5-1,CASSFTGGPEAFF
.,11,TRBV20-1,CSASPRDTQYF
TRBD1,14,TRBV7-2,CASARGTGNYEQYF
.,14,TRBV27,CASSLEPLADTQYF
.,16,TRBV29-1,CSVEDVAGERVYGYTF
TRBD1,15,TRBV19,CASSPRSRTGYGYTF
.,15,TRBV5-1,CASKAAGTPYNEQFF
.,11,TRBV2,CASGQGQPQHF
.,15,TRBV28,CASSSGGLSSYEQYF
TRBD1,15,TRBV6-4,CASSPRGQGSSPLHF
TRBD1,15,TRBV5-6,CASSFTGGQNEKLFF
.,15,TRBV11-2,CASSFWRMNTGELFF
TRBD1,13,TRBV19,CASSRDRAYGYTF
.,11,TRBV20-1,CSARDHLATYF
TRBD1,15,TRBV19,CASSTHQTGKAEAFF
.,12,TRBV28,CASTPPTGKAFF
TRBD1,16,TRBV4-2,CASSQVGTGGDYGYTF
.,13,TRBV28,CASSSGQRNTIYF
TRBD1,16,TRBV6-1,CASSEIRGLSGNTIYF
.,14,TRBV7-9,CASSLEGGLDTQYF
.,12,TRBV19,CASSTIEFGQFF
.,12,TRBV28,CASSSGGTGYTF
TRBD2,14,TRBV28,CASSGLAYTDTQYF
.,14,TRBV7-3,CASSLYRTTDEQFF
TRBD1,14,TRBV11-2,CASSPDRAGYEQYF
TRBD2,15,TRBV6-5,CASSYGAGSTDTQYF
.,16,TRBV29-1,CSVVGEGTGDNTEAFF
.,12,TRBV30,CAWSSAGTEAFF
.,14,TRBV7-9,CSSSLVWPMETQYF
.,14,TRBV18,CASSPRSEQETQYF
TRBD1,14,TRBV5-1,CASSLRQGNYEQCF
TRBD2,15,TRBV5-1,CASSPGLDRAWTQYF
TRBD2,14,TRBV6-5,CASKRLGGPDTQYF
TRBD2,18,TRBV7-9,CASSLWSPGAGGVDTQYF
.,14,TRBV28,CASSLVSGNNEQFF
TRBD2,16,TRBV5-4,CASSLGSGKNTGELFF